This TCR beta chain was profiled in a study of response to subunit inactivated influenza vaccine. Germline CDR1 and CDR2: ENHRY and SYGVKD. The length of the CDR3 is 15 residues. The trim removed 3 bases at V and 4 bases at J, leaving 5 bases unmatched. TCRdb redid the calling of the RT-PCR reads with MiXCR, one entry per CDR3 protein. Of under 850,000 distinct CDR3 sequences listed, about 18% are singletons. Study conclusions and caveats: New T cells are recruited in small numbers by each seasonal influenza vaccination, according to the authors' suggestion.

This clonotype was found a few times. As yet, its antigen is unknown. The specimen comprised PBMCs from blood, sampled approximately 5 days after vaccination. The chain has TRBV10-3 and TRBJ2-2; 7 bases line up with TRBD1. The clonotype comes from a man aged 50 or older who received an inactivated influenza vaccine. The CDR3 region is CAISDLDRVTGELFF. The CDR3 coding sequence is TGTGCCATCAGTGATCTTGACAGGGTCACCGGGGAGCTGTTTTTT.